Shown below are 14 T cell receptor beta chains from a single sample sequenced in a study of long-term antiretroviral therapy in people with HIV. With survey level as its setting, the immunoSEQ assay was v3.0. Profiled with immunoSEQ multiplex PCR; TCRdb holds only in-frame clones, not every one. This table holds roughly 40,000 clones, about 94% found once. The sample was unsorted PBMCs, taken approximately 9.1 years after starting antiretroviral therapy. These receptors were collected from a man aged 25-45 years with HIV.

V and J are TRBV19 and TRBJ1-2, with no clear D. Per germline, CDR1 LNHDA and CDR2 SQIVND (reference sequence). V was trimmed by 5 bases and J by 0 bases, leaving 7 bases between them. This CDR3 is 13 amino acids long. CDR3 loop: CASSYSTNYGYTF. The CDR3 region has the DNA TGTGCCAGTAGTTACAGTACTAACTATGGCTACACCTTC.

The V gene is TRBV28, the J gene TRBJ1-1; D remains unclear. This CDR3 comprises 15 residues. Looked up from germline, CDR1 is MDHEN and CDR2 is SYDVKM. V gave up 6 bases and J gave up 3 bases, with 17 bases separating them. In nucleotides, the CDR3 is TGTGCCAGCAGACCCCACATTGGTCACTACACTGAAGCTTTCTTT. It encodes CASRPHIGHYTEAFF.

The chain recombines TRBV9 with TRBJ2-2; perhaps TRBD1 as D (6 bases). This CDR3 has 15 amino acids. Germline CDR1 SGDLS, CDR2 YYNGEE. V lost 3 bases and J lost 3, with 12 bases in between. In DNA form, the CDR3 reads TGTGCCAGCAGCGGCCAGGGGCGGCACACCGGGGAGCTGTTTTTT. This translates into CASSGQGRHTGELFF.

This clone appeared a single time. The chain is built from TRBV6-1 and TRBJ1-4, with no clear D. Trimming took 0 bases from V and 6 from J, leaving 14 bases between them. CDR1 and CDR2 from the germline V gene are MNHNS and SASEGT. This CDR3 is built from 16 residues. CDR3 sequence: CASSEAGGRSHEKLFF. The CDR3 DNA reads as TGTGCCAGCAGTGAAGCGGGAGGGCGGTCCCATGAAAAACTGTTTTTT.

The chain is built from TRBV2 and TRBJ2-7, with a weak D call TRBD1 (7 bases). The V end lost 0 bases, the J end lost 1 base, and 16 bases lay between the germline ends. The germline CDR1 and CDR2 sequences are SNHLY and FYNNEI. CDR3 length: 17 amino acids. This CDR3 is CASSEAGSTGRSYEQYF. The DNA for the CDR3 is TGTGCCAGCAGTGAAGCCGGTTCGACAGGGAGGTCCTACGAGCAGTACTTC.

The chain joins TRBV7-6 to TRBJ1-2; TRBD1 might be the D (6 bases). V dropped 4 bases and J dropped 6 bases, with 18 bases sitting between them. Germline CDR1 SGHVS, CDR2 FNYEAQ. The CDR3 has 15 residues. The DNA of the CDR3 is TGTGCCAGCAGCTCTCAACAGGGCTTGGAAGATGGCTACACCTTC. It specifies CASSSQQGLEDGYTF.

The chain recombines TRBV6-6 with TRBJ2-1, with 8 bases fitting TRBD1. The CDR3 spans 16 residues. Trimming removed 0 bases from V and 4 bases from J; junction bases left unmatched: 5. Germline CDR1 reads MNHNY; CDR2 reads SVGAGI (reference sequence). DNA of the CDR3: TGTGCCAGCAGTTACTCGACGGACAGGGCTTACAATGAGCAGTTCTTC. Translated, it gives CASSYSTDRAYNEQFF.

This clone was detected only once. The chain employs TRBV10-3 and TRBJ2-1, with a tentative D call TRBD2 (5 bases). The CDR3 sequence is 15 residues long. The V gene's germline CDR1 is ENHRY and CDR2 SYGVKD. V lost 0 bases and J lost 6, with 12 bases in between. The chain's CDR3 is CAISESGLVSNEQFF. For the CDR3, the DNA is TGTGCCATCAGTGAGTCTGGACTCGTAAGCAATGAGCAGTTCTTC.

The V gene is TRBV6-5, the J gene TRBJ1-2, with 7 bases that match TRBD1. This CDR3 comprises 15 residues. The germline gives CDR1 MNHEY, CDR2 SVGAGI. V gave up 6 bases and J gave up 1 base; unmatched junction bases: 8. The CDR3 DNA follows: TGTGCCAGCAGGGGGACGGGACAGCTTAACTATGGCTACACCTTC. It translates to CASRGTGQLNYGYTF.

This rearrangement joins TRBV29-1 to TRBJ1-2; D is unclear. The V end lost 3 bases, the J end lost 1 base, and 6 bases lay between the germline ends. The germline CDR1 and CDR2 sequences are SQVTM and ANQGSEA. This CDR3 spans 12 amino acids. The CDR3 DNA sequence: TGCAGCGTTGATTTAAGTAACTATGGCTACACCTTC. It is translated as CSVDLSNYGYTF.

The rearrangement uses TRBV5-1 and TRBJ1-1; D is undetermined. This CDR3 spans 13 amino acids. The germline V gene has CDR1 SGHRS and CDR2 YFSETQ. Trimming took off 0 bases at V and 3 bases at J, with 6 bases between the two ends. CDR3 nucleotides: TGCGCCAGCAGCTTGGCGCAGGACACTGAAGCTTTCTTT. It specifies CASSLAQDTEAFF.

DNA of the CDR3: TGCGCCAGCAGCTATACTAGCGGGGCTTGGGCAGATACGCAGTATTTT. Translated: CASSYTSGAWADTQYF. The rearrangement links TRBV5-1 to TRBJ2-3, with 10 positions matching TRBD2. This CDR3 is 16 amino acids long. With 3 bases clipped from V and 4 bases from J, the junction kept 8 bases outside the gene matches. CDR1 is SGHRS, CDR2 YFSETQ, per germline.

The gene calls are TRBV7-3 and TRBJ1-1; D is unresolved. CDR1 is SGHTA, CDR2 FQGTGA, per germline. Trimming removed 4 bases from V and 1 base from J, with 7 bases in between. The CDR3 contains 13 residues. The CDR3 reads CASSSQPNTEAFF. For the CDR3, the DNA is TGTGCCAGCAGCTCACAACCGAACACTGAAGCTTTCTTT.

V usage is TRBV7-3 and J usage is TRBJ2-7, with 12 bases that match TRBD2. After removal of 1 base from V and 6 bases from J, the junction contained 7 bases not matched to a gene. Germline CDR1 and CDR2: SGHTA and FQGTGA. The CDR3 runs to 16 residues. The CDR3 coding sequence is TGTGCCAGCAGCTTAAACCCGTTACTAGCGGGGGGCGAGCAGTACTTC. It codes for CASSLNPLLAGGEQYF.